This entry describes one T cell receptor (beta chain). This table comes from immunoSEQ multiplex PCR, and its TCRdb copy is limited to in-frame clones, with some not included. Of 35,000 to 40,000 clones detected, 76% appear once; the ten largest clones hold 24%. This record comes from a study of OX40 agonist ivuxolimab in advanced cancers. Blood sampling took place at baseline, cycle 4 day 1, and cycle 7 day 1. The source material was CD4+ or CD8+ T cells sorted from blood, sampled in a trial of the OX40 agonist ivuxolimab. This TCR derives from an adult with an advanced solid tumor such as melanoma, head and neck, liver or kidney cancer.

This CDR3 is CSVEGDRGTDTQYF. As DNA, the CDR3 is TGCAGCGTTGAAGGGGACAGGGGTACAGATACGCAGTATTTT. The V call is TRBV29-1, the J call TRBJ2-3, with 10 positions matching TRBD1. V shed 1 base, J shed 3 bases, and the junction held 1 base outside the gene matches. Germline CDR1 reads SQVTM; CDR2 reads ANQGSEA. This CDR3 has 14 amino acids.